The entry below describes one T cell receptor beta chain. The germline V gene encodes CDR1 SGHRS and CDR2 YFSETQ. After removal of 4 bases from V and 4 bases from J, the junction contained 7 bases not matched to a gene. The length of the CDR3 is 16 residues. Sequenced by immunoSEQ multiplex PCR; TCRdb stores in-frame clones only, minus some. The data contain approximately 190,000 clones, around 84% of them seen just once; the ten biggest clones take up around 15%. These data originate in a study of cytomegalovirus exposure and HLA in healthy donors. V usage is TRBV5-1 and J usage is TRBJ2-2, with 10 bases aligning to TRBD2. The TCR was taken from a woman aged 25 to 39 in good health and CMV-seropositive. Sequencing input: PBMCs. Here the CDR3 reads CASSQAGGPTTGELFF. The CDR3 nucleotides read TGCGCCAGCAGCCAAGCGGGAGGGCCAACCACCGGGGAGCTGTTTTTT.